These 2 T cell receptor beta chains were sequenced from one sample in a study of T cell repertoires in cytomegalovirus infection. Via MiXCR, TCRdb re-called the reads, giving one row per CDR3 protein. The table has 680,000 or so distinct CDR3 sequences, roughly a third seen once. The sample was PBMCs. Source of these receptors: a human donor in good health (CMV status not recorded). Some clones in this sample may be carry-over from other donors' samples.

The rearrangement uses TRBV10-3 and TRBJ2-7; D may be TRBD2 (6 bases). This CDR3 contains 13 residues. The V and J ends lost 6 bases and 6 bases respectively, with 15 bases between them. CDR1 and CDR2 from the germline V gene are ENHRY and SYGVKD. This CDR3 is CAIRDGSGFEQYF. CDR3 DNA: TGTGCCATCAGGGACGGGAGCGGGTTCGAGCAGTACTTC.

This clonotype has ten or more counts. The rearrangement joins TRBV7-2 to TRBJ2-7; the match to TRBD1 covers 7 bases. The germline V gene has CDR1 SGHTA and CDR2 FQGNSA. The CDR3 runs 15 residues. J gave up 3 bases and V 3 bases, and 8 bases lay outside the gene matches. The CDR3 spells CASSFRPGQYYEQYF. CDR3 in DNA: TGTGCCAGCAGCTTTAGACCGGGACAGTACTACGAGCAGTACTTC.